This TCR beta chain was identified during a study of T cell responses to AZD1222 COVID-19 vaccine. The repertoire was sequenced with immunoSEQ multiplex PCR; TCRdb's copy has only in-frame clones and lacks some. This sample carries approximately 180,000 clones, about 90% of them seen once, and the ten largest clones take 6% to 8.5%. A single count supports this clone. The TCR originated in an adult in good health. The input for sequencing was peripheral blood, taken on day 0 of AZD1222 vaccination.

The CDR3 sequence: CASSADMGEQFF. The CDR3 DNA follows: TGTGCCAGCAGCGCGGACATGGGTGAGCAGTTCTTC. V usage is TRBV7-3 and J usage is TRBJ2-1; TRBD1 is a possible D gene (5 bases). V was cut by 5 bases and J by 9 bases, with 11 bases left in between. This CDR3 spans 12 amino acids. The germline gives CDR1 SGHTA, CDR2 FQGTGA.